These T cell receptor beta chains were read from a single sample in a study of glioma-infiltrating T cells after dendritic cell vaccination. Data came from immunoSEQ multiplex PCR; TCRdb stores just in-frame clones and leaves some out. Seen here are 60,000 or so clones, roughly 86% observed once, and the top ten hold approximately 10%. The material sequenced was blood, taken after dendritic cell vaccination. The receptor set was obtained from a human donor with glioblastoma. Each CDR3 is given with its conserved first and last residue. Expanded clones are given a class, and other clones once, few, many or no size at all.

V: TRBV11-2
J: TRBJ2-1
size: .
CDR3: CASSLNPGLAGGRREQFF

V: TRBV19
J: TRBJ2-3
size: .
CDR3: CASSAQGAWTDTQYF

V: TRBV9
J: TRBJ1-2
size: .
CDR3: CASSVARGLNYGYTF

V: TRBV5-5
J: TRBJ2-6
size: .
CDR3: CASRAGRVGANVLTF

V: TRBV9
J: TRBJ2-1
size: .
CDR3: CASSLRQVYNEQFF

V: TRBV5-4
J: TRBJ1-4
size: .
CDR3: CASSIPDRGNEKLFF

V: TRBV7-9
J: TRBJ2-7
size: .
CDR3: CASTPDVGPYEQYF

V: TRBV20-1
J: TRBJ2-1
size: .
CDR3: CRANEQFF

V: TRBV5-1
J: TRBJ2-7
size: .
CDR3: CASSLGTGDTYEQYF

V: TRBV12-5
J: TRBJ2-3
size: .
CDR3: CASGDTRGDGDTQYF

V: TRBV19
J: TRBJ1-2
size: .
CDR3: CASETAGANLYGYTF

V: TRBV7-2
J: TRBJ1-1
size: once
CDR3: CASSLQADRGTEAFF

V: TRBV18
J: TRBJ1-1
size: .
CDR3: CASSPGTPNTEAFF

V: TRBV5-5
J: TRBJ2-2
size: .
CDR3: CASSLGTVRTGELFF

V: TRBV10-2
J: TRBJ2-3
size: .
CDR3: CASRTSGRSDTQYF

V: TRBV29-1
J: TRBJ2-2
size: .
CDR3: CSVVAVANTGELFF

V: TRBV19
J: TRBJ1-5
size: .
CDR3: CASSMGLQPQHF

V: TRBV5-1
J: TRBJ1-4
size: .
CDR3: CASSSGHPNEKLFF

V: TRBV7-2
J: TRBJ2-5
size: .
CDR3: CASSLGGWYQETQYF

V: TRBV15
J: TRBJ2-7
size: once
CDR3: CATSTRDRVTEQYF

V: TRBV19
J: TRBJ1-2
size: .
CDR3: CASSHDRGRHGYTF

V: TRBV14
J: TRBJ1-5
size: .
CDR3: CASSQHRDRGGRPQHF

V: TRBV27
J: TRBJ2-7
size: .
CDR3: CASRTGGSSYEQYF

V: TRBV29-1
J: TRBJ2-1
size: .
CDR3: CSVDAGRLLYNEQFF

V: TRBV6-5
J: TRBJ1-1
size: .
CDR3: CASRRAFF

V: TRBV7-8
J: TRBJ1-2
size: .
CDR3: CASSPGRMIIGYTF

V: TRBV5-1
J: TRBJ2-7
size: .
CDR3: CASSLQRELYEQYF

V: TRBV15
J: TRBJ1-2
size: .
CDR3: CATSRGGENLFGYGYTF

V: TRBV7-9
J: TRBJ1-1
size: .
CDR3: CASSLAPVVLKAFF

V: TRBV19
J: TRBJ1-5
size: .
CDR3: CASIRGGQAKVSNQPQHF

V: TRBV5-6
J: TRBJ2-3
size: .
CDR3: CASSLVSDPSTDTQYF

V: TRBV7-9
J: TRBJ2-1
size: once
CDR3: CASSLARRESRLLNEQFF

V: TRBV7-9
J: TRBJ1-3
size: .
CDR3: CASSLQGKSGNTIYF

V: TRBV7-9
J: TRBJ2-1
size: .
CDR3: CASSLTNNEQFF

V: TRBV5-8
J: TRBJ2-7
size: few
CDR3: CASTISFSGVEQYF